This TCR beta chain was found in a study of blood T cells in healthy people across ages. Alongside a J-beta primer mix, a sample-barcoded 5' primer served in a second PCR lasting about 7 to 11 cycles. Using its own MiXCR run on the 5' RACE reads, TCRdb lists one record per CDR3 protein. In the table there are more than 800,000 distinct CDR3 sequences, around 30% of which are singletons. Germline loops: CDR1 SGHRS, CDR2 YFSETQ. The CDR3 totals 15 residues, both ends included. This clonotype has ten or more counts. It is unclear where the CDR3 begins or ends on the DNA, so no DNA is shown, and the CDR3 is as TCRdb lists it.

The chain combines TRBV5-1 with TRBJ1-5. The sequence was obtained from a woman of 80 years or more in good health. Sequencing was performed on blood. The CDR3: CASSLGFLENQPQHF.